Given below is one T cell receptor (beta chain) in context. Its antigen is currently unknown. Amplification targeted TCR beta CDR3 regions from RNA transcripts. HTBI primers were used for first-round RT-PCR of the TCR CDR3. TCRdb passed the multiplex PCR reads through MiXCR, listing each CDR3 protein once. The repertoire holds 600,000 to 800,000 distinct CDR3 sequences, roughly a third seen once, with around 30% in the top ten. The data are from a study of T cells in Graves' hyperthyroidism and ophthalmopathy. Study-wide points: Prediction of ophthalmopathy progression came a median about 6 months pre-onset. Stable hyperthyroidism and ophthalmopathy were separated using 13 V-J signatures.

V lost 5 bases and J lost 1, with 14 bases in between. Germline V gene sequence: CDR1 SGHTA, CDR2 FQGTGA. The CDR3 has 15 residues. Diagnosis relied on clinical symptoms, serum thyroxine and TRAb, thyroid ultrasound and orbital computed tomography. Sample: blood. The chain links TRBV7-3 to TRBJ1-2, with D possibly matching TRBD1 (5 bases). This clonotype was obtained from a middle-aged woman with Graves' hyperthyroidism. DNA of the CDR3: TGTGCCAGCAGCGGGGGACGGGGCGGTAACTATGGCTACACCTTC. Amino acids: CASSGGRGGNYGYTF.